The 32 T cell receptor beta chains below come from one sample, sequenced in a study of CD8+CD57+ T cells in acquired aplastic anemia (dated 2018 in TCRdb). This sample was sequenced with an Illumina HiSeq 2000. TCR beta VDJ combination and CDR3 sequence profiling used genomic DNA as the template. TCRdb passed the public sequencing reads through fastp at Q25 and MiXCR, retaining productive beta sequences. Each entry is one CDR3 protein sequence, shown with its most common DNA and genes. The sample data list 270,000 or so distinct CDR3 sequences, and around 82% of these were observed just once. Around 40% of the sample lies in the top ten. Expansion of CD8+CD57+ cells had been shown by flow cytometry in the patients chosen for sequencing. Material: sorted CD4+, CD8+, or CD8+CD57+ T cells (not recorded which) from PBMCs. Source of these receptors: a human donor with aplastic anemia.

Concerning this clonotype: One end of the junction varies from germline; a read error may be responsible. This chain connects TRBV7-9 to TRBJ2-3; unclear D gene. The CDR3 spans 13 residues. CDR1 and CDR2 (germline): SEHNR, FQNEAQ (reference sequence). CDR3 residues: CASGYVGTDTQYF. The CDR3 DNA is TGTGCCAGCGGCTACGTAGGCACGGATACGCAGTATTTT. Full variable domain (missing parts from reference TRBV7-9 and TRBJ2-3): DTGVSQNPRHKITKRGQNVTFRCDPISEHNRLYWYRQTLGQGPEFLTYFQNEAQLEKSRLLSDRFSAERPKGSFSTLEIQRTEQGDSAMYLCASGYVGTDTQYFGPGTRLTVL.

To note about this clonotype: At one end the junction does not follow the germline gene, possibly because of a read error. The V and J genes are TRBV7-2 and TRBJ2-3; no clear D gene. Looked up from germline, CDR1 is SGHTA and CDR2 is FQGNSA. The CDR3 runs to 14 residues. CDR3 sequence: CASSLQVGLQKTQF. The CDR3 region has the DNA TGTGCCAGCAGCTTGCAGGTTGGGCTCCAAAAGACGCAGTTT.

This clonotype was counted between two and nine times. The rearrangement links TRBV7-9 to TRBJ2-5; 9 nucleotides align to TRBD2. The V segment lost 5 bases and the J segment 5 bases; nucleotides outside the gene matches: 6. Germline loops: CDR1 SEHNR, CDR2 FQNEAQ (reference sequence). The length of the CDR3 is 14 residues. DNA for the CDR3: TGTGCCAGCAGCCCCGGGACTAGCCGGGAGACCCAGTACTTC. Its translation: CASSPGTSRETQYF. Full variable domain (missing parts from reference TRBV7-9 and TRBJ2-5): DTGVSQNPRHKITKRGQNVTFRCDPISEHNRLYWYRQTLGQGPEFLTYFQNEAQLEKSRLLSDRFSAERPKGSFSTLEIQRTEQGDSAMYLCASSPGTSRETQYFGPGTRLLVL.

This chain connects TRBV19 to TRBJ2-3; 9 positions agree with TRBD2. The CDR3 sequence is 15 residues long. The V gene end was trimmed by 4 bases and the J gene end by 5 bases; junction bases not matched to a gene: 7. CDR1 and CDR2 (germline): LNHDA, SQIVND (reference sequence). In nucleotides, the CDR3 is TGTGCCAGTAGTACTAGCGGGGACGATGGAGATACGCAGTATTTT. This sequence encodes CASSTSGDDGDTQYF.

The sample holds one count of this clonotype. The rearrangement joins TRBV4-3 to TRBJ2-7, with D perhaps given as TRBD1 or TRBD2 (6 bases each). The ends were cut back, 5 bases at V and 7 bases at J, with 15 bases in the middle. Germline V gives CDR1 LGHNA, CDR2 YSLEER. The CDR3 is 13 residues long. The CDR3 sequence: CASSLAGGLEQYF. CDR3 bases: TGCGCCAGCAGCTTGGCCGGGGGCCTGGAGCAGTACTTC.

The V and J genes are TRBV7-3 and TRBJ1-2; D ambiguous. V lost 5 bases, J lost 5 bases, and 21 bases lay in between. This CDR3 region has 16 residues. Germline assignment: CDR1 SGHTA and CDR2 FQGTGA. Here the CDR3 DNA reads TGTGCCAGCAGCCCGGAGAGGAACGGGCTCGTATATGGCTACACCTTC. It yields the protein CASSPERNGLVYGYTF. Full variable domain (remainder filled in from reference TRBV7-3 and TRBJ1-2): GAGVSQTPSNKVTEKGKYVELRCDPISGHTALYWYRQSLGQGPEFLIYFQGTGAADDSGLPNDRFFAVRPEGSVSTLKIQRTERGDSAVYLCASSPERNGLVYGYTFGSGTRLTVV.

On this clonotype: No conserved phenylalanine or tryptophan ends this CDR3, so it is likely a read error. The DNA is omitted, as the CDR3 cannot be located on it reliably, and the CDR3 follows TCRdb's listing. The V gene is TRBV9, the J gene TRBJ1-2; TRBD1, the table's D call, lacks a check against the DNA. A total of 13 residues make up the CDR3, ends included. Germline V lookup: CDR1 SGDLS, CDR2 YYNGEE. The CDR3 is CASSEGGEGTDTL.

The CDR3 DNA sequence: TGTGCCAGCAGCTTTGCGGGAAGCCACGATACGCAGTATTTT. This encodes CASSFAGSHDTQYF. The chain recombines TRBV7-9 with TRBJ2-3, with D possibly matching TRBD2 (6 bases). The length of the CDR3 is 14 residues. Germline CDR1 is SEHNR and CDR2 is FQNEAQ (reference sequence). The V end was cut by 3 bases, the J end by 6 bases, with 13 bases between.

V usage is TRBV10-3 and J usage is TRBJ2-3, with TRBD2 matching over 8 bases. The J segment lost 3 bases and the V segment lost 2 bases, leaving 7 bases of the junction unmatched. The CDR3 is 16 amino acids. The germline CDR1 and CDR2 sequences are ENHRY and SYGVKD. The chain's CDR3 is CAISENLSGGTDTQYF. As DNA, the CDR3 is TGTGCCATCAGTGAGAACTTGAGCGGGGGAACAGATACGCAGTATTTT.

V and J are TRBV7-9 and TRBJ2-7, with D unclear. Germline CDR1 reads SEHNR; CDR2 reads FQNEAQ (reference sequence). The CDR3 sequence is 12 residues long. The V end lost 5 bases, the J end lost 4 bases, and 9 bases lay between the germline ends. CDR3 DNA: TGTGCCAGCAGCCAAGTCGGTTACGAGCAGTACTTC. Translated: CASSQVGYEQYF.

CDR3 amino acids: CATSPGTGVETQYF. Written as DNA, the CDR3 is TGTGCCACCAGTCCCGGGACAGGGGTGGAGACCCAGTACTTC. The chain carries TRBV24-1 and TRBJ2-5; 10 bases are a match to TRBD1. J lost 5 bases, V lost 6 bases, and 5 bases had no gene match. Germline lookup yields CDR1 KGHDR and CDR2 SFDVKD. CDR3 size: 14 residues.

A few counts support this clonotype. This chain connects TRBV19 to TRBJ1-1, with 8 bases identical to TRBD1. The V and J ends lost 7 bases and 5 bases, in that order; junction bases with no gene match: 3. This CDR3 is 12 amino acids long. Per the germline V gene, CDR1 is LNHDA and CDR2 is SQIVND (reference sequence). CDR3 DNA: TGTGCCAGTACCGACAGGGGAACTGAAGCTTTCTTT. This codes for CASTDRGTEAFF.

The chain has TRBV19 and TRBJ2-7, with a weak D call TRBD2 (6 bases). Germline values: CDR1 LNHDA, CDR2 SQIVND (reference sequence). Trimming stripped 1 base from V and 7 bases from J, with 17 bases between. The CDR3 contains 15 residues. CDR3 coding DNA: TGTGCCAGTAGTATAGCTAGCGTGACCTACAATGAGCAGTACTTC. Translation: CASSIASVTYNEQYF.

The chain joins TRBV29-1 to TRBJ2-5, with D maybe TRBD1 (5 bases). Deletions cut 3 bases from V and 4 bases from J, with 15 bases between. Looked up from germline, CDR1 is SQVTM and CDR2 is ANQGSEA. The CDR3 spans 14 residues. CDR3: CSVEDTQEVETQYF. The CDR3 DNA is TGCAGCGTTGAGGATACACAGGAAGTAGAGACCCAGTACTTC.

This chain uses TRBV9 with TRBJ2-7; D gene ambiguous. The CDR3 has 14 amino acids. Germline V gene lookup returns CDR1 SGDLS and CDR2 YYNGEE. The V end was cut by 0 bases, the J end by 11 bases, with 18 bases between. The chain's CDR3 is CASSVDRKSYNEYF. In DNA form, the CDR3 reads TGTGCCAGCAGCGTAGATCGGAAGTCCTACAATGAGTACTTC.

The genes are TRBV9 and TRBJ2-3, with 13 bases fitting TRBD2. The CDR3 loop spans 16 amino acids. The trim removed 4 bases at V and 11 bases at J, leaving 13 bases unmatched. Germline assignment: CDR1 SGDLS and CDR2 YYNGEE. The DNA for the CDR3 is TGTGCCAGCAGCCCCTGGACTAGCGGGAGCAAAGAGCAGCAGTATTTT. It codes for CASSPWTSGSKEQQYF.

The CDR3 DNA is TGTGCCAGCAGCCAGGCGGAGGGTCCCGATACGCAGTATTTT. Amino acid sequence: CASSQAEGPDTQYF. The chain carries TRBV5-5 and TRBJ2-3; a weak D match, TRBD2 (6 bases). Germline lookup yields CDR1 SGHKS and CDR2 YYEKEE (reference sequence). There are 14 residues in the CDR3. V was shortened by 4 bases and J by 6 bases, with 15 bases between the two germline ends.

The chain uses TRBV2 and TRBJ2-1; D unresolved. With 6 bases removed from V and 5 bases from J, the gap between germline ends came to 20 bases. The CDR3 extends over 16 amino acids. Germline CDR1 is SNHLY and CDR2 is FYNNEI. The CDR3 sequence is CASSQASGRGHNEQFF. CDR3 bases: TGTGCCAGCAGCCAGGCTAGTGGAAGAGGCCACAATGAGCAGTTCTTC. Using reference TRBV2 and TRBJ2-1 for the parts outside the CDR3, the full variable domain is EPEVTQTPSHQVTQMGQEVILRCVPISNHLYFYWYRQILGQKVEFLVSFYNNEISEKSEIFDDQFSVERPDGSNFTLKIRSTKLEDSAMYFCASSQASGRGHNEQFFGPGTRLTVL.

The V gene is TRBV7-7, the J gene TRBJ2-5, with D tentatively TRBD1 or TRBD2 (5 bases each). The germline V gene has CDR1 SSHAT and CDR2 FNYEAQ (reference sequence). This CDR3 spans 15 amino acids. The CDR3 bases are TGTTCTAGTAGCATCGGGGCTGGAACACAGGAGATTTATTACTTC. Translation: CSSSIGAGTQEIYYF.

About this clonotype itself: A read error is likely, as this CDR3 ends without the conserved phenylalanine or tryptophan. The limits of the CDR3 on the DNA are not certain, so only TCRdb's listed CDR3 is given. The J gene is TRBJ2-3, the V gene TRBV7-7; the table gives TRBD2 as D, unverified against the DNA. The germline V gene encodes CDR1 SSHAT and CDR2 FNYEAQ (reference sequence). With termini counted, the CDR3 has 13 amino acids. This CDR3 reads CATSLWARTPKYS.

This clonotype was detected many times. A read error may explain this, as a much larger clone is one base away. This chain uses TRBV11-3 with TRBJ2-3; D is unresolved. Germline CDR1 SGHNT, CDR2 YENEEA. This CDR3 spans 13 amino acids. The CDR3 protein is CASSVDLTDTQYF. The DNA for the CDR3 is TGTGCCAGCAGCGTAGATCTGACAGATACGCAGTATTTT.

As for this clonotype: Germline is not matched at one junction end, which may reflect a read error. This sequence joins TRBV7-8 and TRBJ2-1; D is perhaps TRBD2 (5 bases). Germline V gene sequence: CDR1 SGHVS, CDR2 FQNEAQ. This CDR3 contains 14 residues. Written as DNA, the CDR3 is TGTGCCAGCAGCTTAGCGGCGGGTCACGATAAGCAGTTTTTC. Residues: CASSLAAGHDKQFF.

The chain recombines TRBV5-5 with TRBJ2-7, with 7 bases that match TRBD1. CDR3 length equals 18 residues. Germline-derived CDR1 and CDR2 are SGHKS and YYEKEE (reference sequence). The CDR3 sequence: CASSHTGTGTALSYEQYV. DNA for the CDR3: TGCGCCAGCAGCCATACAGGGACCGGGACAGCCCTTTCCTACGAGCAGTACGTC.

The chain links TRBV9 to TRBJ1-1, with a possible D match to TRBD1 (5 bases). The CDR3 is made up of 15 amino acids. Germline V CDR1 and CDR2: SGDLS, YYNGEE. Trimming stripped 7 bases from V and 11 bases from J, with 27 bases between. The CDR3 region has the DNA TGTGCCAGCGGCTTAGCTGGGACCGGGCAGTCCTTCGCTTTCTTT. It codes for CASGLAGTGQSFAFF.

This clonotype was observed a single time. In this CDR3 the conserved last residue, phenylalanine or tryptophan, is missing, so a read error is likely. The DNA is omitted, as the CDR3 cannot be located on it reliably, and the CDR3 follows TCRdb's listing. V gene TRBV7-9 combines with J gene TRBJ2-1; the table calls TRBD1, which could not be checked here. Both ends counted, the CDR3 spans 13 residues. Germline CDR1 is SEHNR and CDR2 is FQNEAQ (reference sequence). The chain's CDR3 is CASSLGVTHGHFP.

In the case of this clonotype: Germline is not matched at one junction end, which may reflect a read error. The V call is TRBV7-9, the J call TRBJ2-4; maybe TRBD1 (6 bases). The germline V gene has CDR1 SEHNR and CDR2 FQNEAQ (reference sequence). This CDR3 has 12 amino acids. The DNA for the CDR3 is TGTGCCAGCAGCTTAGCCCCAGGGGATCAGTTCTTT. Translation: CASSLAPGDQFF.

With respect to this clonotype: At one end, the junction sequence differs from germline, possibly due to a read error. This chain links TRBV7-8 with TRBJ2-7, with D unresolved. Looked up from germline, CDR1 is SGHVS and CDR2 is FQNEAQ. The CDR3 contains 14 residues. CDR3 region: CASSFVEGHDTQYF. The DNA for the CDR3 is TGTGCCAGCAGCTTCGTGGAAGGTCACGATACGCAGTATTTC.

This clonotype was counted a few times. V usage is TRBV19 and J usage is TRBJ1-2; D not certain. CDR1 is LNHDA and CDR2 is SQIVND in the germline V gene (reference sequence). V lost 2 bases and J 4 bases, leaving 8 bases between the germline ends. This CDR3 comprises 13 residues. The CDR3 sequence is CASSILGRYGYTF. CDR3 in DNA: TGTGCCAGTAGTATATTAGGCCGCTATGGCTACACCTTC. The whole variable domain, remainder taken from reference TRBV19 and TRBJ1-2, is DGGITQSPKYLFRKEGQNVTLSCEQNLNHDAMYWYRQDPGQGLRLIYYSQIVNDFQKGDIAEGYSVSREKKESFPLTVTSAQKNPTAFYLCASSILGRYGYTFGSGTRLTVV.

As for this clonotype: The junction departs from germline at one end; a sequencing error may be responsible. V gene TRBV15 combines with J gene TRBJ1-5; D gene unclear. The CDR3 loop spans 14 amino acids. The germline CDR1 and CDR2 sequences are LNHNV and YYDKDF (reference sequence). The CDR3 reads CATSRASGNQPQHF. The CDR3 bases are TGTGCCACCAGCAGAGCTTCTGGCAATCAGCCCCAGCACTTC.

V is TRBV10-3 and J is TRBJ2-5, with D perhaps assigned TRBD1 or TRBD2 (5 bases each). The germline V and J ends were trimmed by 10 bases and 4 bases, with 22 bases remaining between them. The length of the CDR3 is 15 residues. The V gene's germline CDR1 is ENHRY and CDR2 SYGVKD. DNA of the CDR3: TGTGCCAGCAGGAAGGGGACGGCGGTTGGAGAGACCCAGTACTTC. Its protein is CASRKGTAVGETQYF.

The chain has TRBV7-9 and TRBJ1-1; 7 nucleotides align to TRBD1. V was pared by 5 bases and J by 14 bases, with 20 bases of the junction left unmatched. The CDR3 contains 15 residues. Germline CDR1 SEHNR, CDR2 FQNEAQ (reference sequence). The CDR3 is CASSPEQGRNTGEFF. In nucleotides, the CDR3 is TGTGCCAGCAGCCCAGAACAGGGGCGGAACACCGGAGAGTTCTTT.

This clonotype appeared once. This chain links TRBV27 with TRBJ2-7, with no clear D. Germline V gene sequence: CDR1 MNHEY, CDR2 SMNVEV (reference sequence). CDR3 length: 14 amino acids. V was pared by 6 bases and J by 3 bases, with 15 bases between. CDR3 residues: CASSYGQQNYEQYF. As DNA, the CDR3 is TGTGCCAGCAGCTACGGGCAGCAGAACTACGAGCAGTACTTC.